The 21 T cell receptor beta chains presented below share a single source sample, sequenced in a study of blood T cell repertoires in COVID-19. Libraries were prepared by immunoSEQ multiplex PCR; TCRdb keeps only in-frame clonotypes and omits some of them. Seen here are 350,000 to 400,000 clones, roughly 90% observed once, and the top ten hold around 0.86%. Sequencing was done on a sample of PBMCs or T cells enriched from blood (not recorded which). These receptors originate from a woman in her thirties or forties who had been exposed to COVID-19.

Written as DNA, the CDR3 is TGTGCCAGCAGTGAAATTCCAGGGGGTCCTTGGTACTTC. Its translation is CASSEIPGGPWYF. This sequence joins TRBV2 and TRBJ2-7, with TRBD1 matching 7 bases. The V segment lost 2 bases and the J segment 12 bases; nucleotides outside the gene matches: 10. CDR3 length: 13 amino acids. Germline assignment: CDR1 SNHLY and CDR2 FYNNEI. The whole variable domain, remainder taken from reference TRBV2 and TRBJ2-7, is EPEVTQTPSHQVTQMGQEVILRCVPISNHLYFYWYRQILGQKVEFLVSFYNNEISEKSEIFDDQFSVERPDGSNFTLKIRSTKLEDSAMYFCASSEIPGGPWYFGPGTRLTVT.

The CDR3 DNA is TGTGCCAGCAGTTACAGGGGTGAAGCTTTCTTT. This gives the protein CASSYRGEAFF. This rearrangement joins TRBV6-5 to TRBJ1-1; a possible D gene is TRBD1 (5 bases). The CDR3 contains 11 residues. Germline CDR1 is MNHEY and CDR2 is SVGAGI. V was pared by 2 bases and J by 7 bases, with 5 bases between.

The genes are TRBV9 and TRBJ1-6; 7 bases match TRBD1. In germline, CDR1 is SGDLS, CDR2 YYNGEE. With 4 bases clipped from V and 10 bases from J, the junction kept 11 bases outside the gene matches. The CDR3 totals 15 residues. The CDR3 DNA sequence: TGTGCCAGCAGCCCTTGGGGGGACAGATCCTCACCCCTCCACTTT. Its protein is CASSPWGDRSSPLHF.

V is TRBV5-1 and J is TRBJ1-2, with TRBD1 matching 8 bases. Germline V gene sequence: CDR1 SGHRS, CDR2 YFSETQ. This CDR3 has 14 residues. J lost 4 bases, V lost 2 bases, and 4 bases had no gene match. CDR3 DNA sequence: TGCGCCAGCAGCTTCACAGGGGGATCCTATGGCTACACCTTC. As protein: CASSFTGGSYGYTF.

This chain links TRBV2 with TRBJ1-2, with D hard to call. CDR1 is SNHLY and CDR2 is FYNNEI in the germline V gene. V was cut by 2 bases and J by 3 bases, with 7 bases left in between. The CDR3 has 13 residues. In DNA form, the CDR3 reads TGTGCCAGCAGTGAAACCTTAGACTATGGCTACACCTTC. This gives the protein CASSETLDYGYTF.

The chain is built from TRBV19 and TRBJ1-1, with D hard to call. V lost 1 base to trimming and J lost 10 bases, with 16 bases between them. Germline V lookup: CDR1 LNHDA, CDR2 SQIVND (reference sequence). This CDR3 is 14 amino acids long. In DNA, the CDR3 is TGTGCCAGTAGTATAGGGTCAGGAGGAACATCAGCTTTCTTT. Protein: CASSIGSGGTSAFF.

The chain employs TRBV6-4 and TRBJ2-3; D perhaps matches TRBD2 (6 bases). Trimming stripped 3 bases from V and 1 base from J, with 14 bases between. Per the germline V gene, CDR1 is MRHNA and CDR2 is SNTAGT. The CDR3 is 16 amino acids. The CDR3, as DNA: TGTGCCAGCAGTGAGGTGTCCGGCGGGGGCACAGATACGCAGTATTTT. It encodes CASSEVSGGGTDTQYF.

The CDR3 nucleotides are TGTGCCAGCAGTGAAGTAAAAGGGGTTGAGGGCTACACCTTC. Its translation: CASSEVKGVEGYTF. This chain joins TRBV6-1 and TRBJ1-2; D is possibly TRBD1 (5 bases). CDR3 length: 14 residues. Trimming took 1 base from V and 8 from J, leaving 14 bases between them. Germline lookup yields CDR1 MNHNS and CDR2 SASEGT.

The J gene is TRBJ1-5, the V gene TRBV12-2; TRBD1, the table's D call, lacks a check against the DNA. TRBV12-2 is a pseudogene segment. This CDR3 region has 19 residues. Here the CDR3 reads CASRLAQGDRRYSNGPQHF. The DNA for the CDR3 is TGTGCAAGTCGCTTAGCGCAAGGGGATAGGCGATATAGCAATGGGCCCCAGCATTTT.

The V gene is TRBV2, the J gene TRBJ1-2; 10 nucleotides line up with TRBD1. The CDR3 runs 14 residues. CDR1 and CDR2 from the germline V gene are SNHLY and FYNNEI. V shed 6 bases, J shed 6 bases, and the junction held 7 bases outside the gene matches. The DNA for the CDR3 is TGTGCCAGCAGCCTAAGACAGGGGGCAGATGGCTACACCTTC. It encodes CASSLRQGADGYTF.

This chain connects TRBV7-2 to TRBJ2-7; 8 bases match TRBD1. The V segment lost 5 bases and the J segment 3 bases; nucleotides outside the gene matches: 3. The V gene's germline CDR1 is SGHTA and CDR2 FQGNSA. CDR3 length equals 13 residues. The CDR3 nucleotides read TGTGCCAGCAGCGGGGACAGGTTCTACGAGCAGTACTTC. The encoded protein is CASSGDRFYEQYF.

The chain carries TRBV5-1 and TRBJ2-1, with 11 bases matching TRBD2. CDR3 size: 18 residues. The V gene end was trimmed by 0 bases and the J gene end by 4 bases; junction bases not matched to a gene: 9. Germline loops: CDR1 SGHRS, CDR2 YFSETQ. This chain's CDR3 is CASSLGLAGGRLYNEQFF. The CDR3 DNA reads TGCGCCAGCAGCTTGGGGCTAGCGGGAGGCCGATTGTACAATGAGCAGTTCTTC.

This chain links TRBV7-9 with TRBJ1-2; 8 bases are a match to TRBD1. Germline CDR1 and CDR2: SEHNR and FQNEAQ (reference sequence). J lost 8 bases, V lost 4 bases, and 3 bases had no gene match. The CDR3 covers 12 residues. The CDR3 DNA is TGTGCCAGCAGCTCCGACAGGGGAGGCTACACCTTC. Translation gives CASSSDRGGYTF.

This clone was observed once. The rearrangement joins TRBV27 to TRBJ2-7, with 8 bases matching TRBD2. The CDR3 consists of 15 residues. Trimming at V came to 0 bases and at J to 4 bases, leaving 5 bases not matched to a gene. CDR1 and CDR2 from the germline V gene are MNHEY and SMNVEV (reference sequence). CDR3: CASSLSGGGIYEQYF. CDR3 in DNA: TGTGCCAGCAGTTTATCAGGCGGGGGGATTTACGAGCAGTACTTC.

CDR3 nucleotide sequence: TGTGCCAGCTCCCCTTCCGGGGAGCTGTTTTTT. It codes for CASSPSGELFF. This chain connects TRBV18 to TRBJ2-2, with D unclear. V lost 6 bases, J lost 6 bases, and 5 bases lay in between. The CDR3 covers 11 residues. Germline assignment: CDR1 KGHSH and CDR2 LQKENI.

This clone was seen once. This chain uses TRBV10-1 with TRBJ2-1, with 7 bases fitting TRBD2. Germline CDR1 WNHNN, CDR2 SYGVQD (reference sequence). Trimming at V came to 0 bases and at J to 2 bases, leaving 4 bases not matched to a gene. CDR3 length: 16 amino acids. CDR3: CASSESSGGAYNEQFF. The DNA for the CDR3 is TGCGCCAGCAGTGAGTCGAGTGGGGGGGCCTACAATGAGCAGTTCTTC.

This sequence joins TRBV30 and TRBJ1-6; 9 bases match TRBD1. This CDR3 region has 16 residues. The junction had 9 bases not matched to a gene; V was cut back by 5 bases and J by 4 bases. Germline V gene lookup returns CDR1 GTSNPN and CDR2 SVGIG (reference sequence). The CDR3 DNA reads TGTGCCTGGTCAAGGACAGGGGCCGGTTATAATTCACCCCTCCACTTT. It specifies CAWSRTGAGYNSPLHF.

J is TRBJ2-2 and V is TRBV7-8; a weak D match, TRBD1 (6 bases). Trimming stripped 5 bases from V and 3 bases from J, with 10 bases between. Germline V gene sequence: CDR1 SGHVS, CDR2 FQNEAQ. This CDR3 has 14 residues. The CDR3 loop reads CASSLGQYTGELFF. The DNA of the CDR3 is TGTGCCAGCAGCCTCGGACAGTACACCGGGGAGCTGTTTTTT.

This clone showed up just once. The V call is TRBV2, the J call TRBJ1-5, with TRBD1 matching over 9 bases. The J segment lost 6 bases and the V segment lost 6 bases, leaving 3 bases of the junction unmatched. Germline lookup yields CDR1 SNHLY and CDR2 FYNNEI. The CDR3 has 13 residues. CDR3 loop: CASSPQGAQPQHF. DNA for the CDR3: TGTGCCAGCAGCCCACAGGGGGCTCAGCCCCAGCATTTT. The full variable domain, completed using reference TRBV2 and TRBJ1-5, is EPEVTQTPSHQVTQMGQEVILRCVPISNHLYFYWYRQILGQKVEFLVSFYNNEISEKSEIFDDQFSVERPDGSNFTLKIRSTKLEDSAMYFCASSPQGAQPQHFGDGTRLSIL.

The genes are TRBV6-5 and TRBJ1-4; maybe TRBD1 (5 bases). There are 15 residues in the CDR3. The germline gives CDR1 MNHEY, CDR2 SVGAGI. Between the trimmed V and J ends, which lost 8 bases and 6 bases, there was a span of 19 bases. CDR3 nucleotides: TGTGCCAGCCGGAGGGGAAGGGCATTTGATGAAAAACTGTTTTTT. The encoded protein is CASRRGRAFDEKLFF.

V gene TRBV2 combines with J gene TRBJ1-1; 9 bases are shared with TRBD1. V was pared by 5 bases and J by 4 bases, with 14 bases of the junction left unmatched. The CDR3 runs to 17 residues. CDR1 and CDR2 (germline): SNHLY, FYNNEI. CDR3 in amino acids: CASSYPTLETGGTEAFF. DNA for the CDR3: TGTGCCAGCAGTTACCCGACTTTAGAGACAGGGGGCACTGAAGCTTTCTTT.